These 6 T cell receptor beta chains were sequenced from one sample in a study of technical replicates of blood from several donors. The repertoire was sequenced with immunoSEQ multiplex PCR; TCRdb's copy has only in-frame clones and lacks some. Here the sample spans about 69,000 clones, about 90% being singletons. The specimen sequenced was PBMCs. Receptors originate from a human donor in good health. Some clones in this sample may be carry-over from other donors' samples.

This chain's CDR3 is CASSEWPSGDEQYF. The DNA of the CDR3 is TGTGCCAGCAGTGAATGGCCTAGCGGTGACGAGCAGTACTTC. This chain uses TRBV25-1 with TRBJ2-7, with TRBD2 matching 7 bases. The CDR3 is 14 residues long. The J segment lost 5 bases and the V segment lost 1 base, leaving 5 bases of the junction unmatched. Germline CDR1 and CDR2: MGHDK and SYGVNS.

This rearrangement joins TRBV25-1 to TRBJ2-5; D is perhaps TRBD1 (6 bases). The end of the DNA is better explained by TRBJ2-7, so the J call may be wrong. The CDR3 consists of 13 residues. Germline lookup yields CDR1 MGHDK and CDR2 SYGVNS. The CDR3 region is CASRVGGGYEQYF. CDR3 DNA: TGTGCCAGCAGGGTTGGGGGCGGTTACGAGCAGTACTTC.

V usage is TRBV5-1 and J usage is TRBJ2-2; unclear D gene. Germline-derived CDR1 and CDR2 are SGHRS and YFSETQ. The CDR3 totals 14 residues. V dropped 4 bases and J dropped 8 bases, with 15 bases sitting between them. The CDR3 DNA sequence: TGCGCCAGCAGCACCCAAACTGCGATGGGGGAGCTGTTTTTT. Translated: CASSTQTAMGELFF.

The J gene is TRBJ1-5, the V gene TRBV6-1, with no clear D. Trimming stripped 1 base from V and 0 bases from J, with 7 bases between. Germline V gives CDR1 MNHNS, CDR2 SASEGT. The CDR3 length is 15 residues. Written as DNA, the CDR3 is TGTGCCAGCAGTGAAGGGAGTATTAGCAATCAGCCCCAGCATTTT. Translated, it gives CASSEGSISNQPQHF.

This rearrangement joins TRBV15 to TRBJ1-1, with TRBD1 matching over 9 bases. The CDR3 has 15 amino acids. Germline V gene lookup returns CDR1 LNHNV and CDR2 YYDKDF (reference sequence). V lost 3 bases and J lost 5; bases outside the gene matches: 7. The CDR3 sequence is CATSRGGQGGTEAFF. The CDR3 DNA follows: TGTGCCACCAGCAGGGGGGGACAGGGTGGTACTGAAGCTTTCTTT. The entire variable domain, with the rest obtained from reference TRBV15 and TRBJ1-1, is as follows: DAMVIQNPRYQVTQFGKPVTLSCSQTLNHNVMYWYQQKSSQAPKLLFHYYDKDFNNEADTPDNFQSRRPNTSFCFLDIRSPGLGDTAMYLCATSRGGQGGTEAFFGQGTRLTVV.

The V and J genes are TRBV4-3 and TRBJ2-7, with a tentative D call TRBD1 (5 bases). The CDR3 covers 14 residues. Germline values: CDR1 LGHNA, CDR2 YSLEER. Between the trimmed V and J ends, which lost 3 bases and 4 bases, there was a span of 13 bases. CDR3 DNA: TGCGCCAGCAGCCAGGATACGACAGATTACGAGCAGTACTTC. It translates to CASSQDTTDYEQYF.